The 6 T cell receptor beta chains below all came from one sample that was sequenced in a study of Tregs in tolerant kidney transplant recipients. Some clones are missing from TCRdb's copy, which holds only in-frame ones; the method was immunoSEQ multiplex PCR. The data contain some 66,000 clones, roughly 92% of them singletons. The material sequenced was CD8+ T cells from blood, taken before the transplant. The receptors shown here come from a human donor who received a combined kidney and bone marrow transplant.

The chain links TRBV4-3 to TRBJ1-4, with D maybe TRBD1 (5 bases). V was trimmed by 2 bases and J by 5 bases, leaving 12 bases between them. From germline, CDR1 is LGHNA and CDR2 YSLEER. This CDR3 region has 15 residues. CDR3 sequence reads: CASSQTGGLNEKLFF. The CDR3 DNA follows: TGCGCCAGCAGCCAAACCGGGGGACTCAATGAAAAACTGTTTTTT.

V is TRBV7-9 and J is TRBJ2-2, with TRBD2 matching over 11 bases. The CDR3 is 14 amino acids. Germline V lookup: CDR1 SEHNR, CDR2 FQNEAQ (reference sequence). J lost 5 bases, V lost 6 bases, and 2 bases had no gene match. The CDR3 is CASSLAGGTGELFF. CDR3 coding DNA: TGTGCCAGCAGTCTAGCGGGAGGAACCGGGGAGCTGTTTTTT.

This sequence joins TRBV13 and TRBJ1-1; D uncertain. Trimming pared 1 base from V and 4 bases from J, leaving 10 bases between. The CDR3 covers 14 residues. CDR1 and CDR2 (germline): PRHDT, FYEKMQ (reference sequence). CDR3 loop: CASSLAIGSTEAFF. CDR3 nucleotide sequence: TGTGCCAGCAGCTTAGCCATAGGGAGCACTGAAGCTTTCTTT.

The rearrangement links TRBV13 to TRBJ1-2; the match to TRBD1 covers 9 bases. Germline CDR1 and CDR2: PRHDT and FYEKMQ (reference sequence). The V gene end was trimmed by 4 bases and the J gene end by 5 bases; junction bases not matched to a gene: 2. CDR3 length: 13 amino acids. The CDR3 sequence is CASSSTGGYGYTF. The CDR3 coding sequence is TGTGCCAGCAGCTCGACAGGGGGATATGGCTACACCTTC.

This sequence joins TRBV7-9 and TRBJ2-3; D ambiguous. Trimming left V 4 bases short and J 2 bases short, with 13 bases between. CDR1 SEHNR and CDR2 FQNEAQ come from the germline V gene (reference sequence). CDR3 length: 15 amino acids. The CDR3, as DNA: TGTGCCAGCAGCTCCAGGTACTTTCACACAGATACGCAGTATTTT. As protein: CASSSRYFHTDTQYF.

A note on this clone: A junction boundary mismatches the germline segment, possibly from a read error. V is TRBV5-4 and J is TRBJ2-5; perhaps TRBD2 as D (6 bases). Looked up from germline, CDR1 is SGHNT and CDR2 is YYREEE (reference sequence). The CDR3 has 18 residues. The chain's CDR3 is CASSQVVMFAGLQETQYF. CDR3 bases: TGCGCCAGCAGCCAAGTAGTAATGTTCGCGGGGCTACAAGAGACCCAGTACTTC. The variable domain in full, with the rest retrieved from reference TRBV5-4 and TRBJ2-5, is ETGVTQSPTHLIKTRGQQVTLRCSSQSGHNTVSWYQQALGQGPQFIFQYYREEENGRGNFPPRFSGLQFPNYSSELNVNALELDDSALYLCASSQVVMFAGLQETQYFGPGTRLLVL.